This T cell receptor beta chain was captured by sequencing in a study of neurological immune-mediated disorders (dated by TCRdb to 2018 to 2020). For context, the study as a whole: Peripheral blood TCR-beta repertoires from HTLV-I-associated myelopathy (HAM/TSP) patients, multiple sclerosis patients and healthy controls were compared by UMI-based sequencing. Longitudinal samples, technical triplicates and paired sorted CD4+ and CD8+ T-cell subsets, alongside PBMC samples, were included among the roughly 100 TCR-beta libraries. Of the 68 subjects in the cohort, around 14 were HAM/TSP patients, approximately 35 were multiple sclerosis patients, and some 20 were healthy controls.

The healthy controls were volunteers from a blood bank in Maryland, USA. TCR libraries for sorted subsets were made from 800,000 to 1,000,000 sorted CD4+ or CD8+ T cells. PBMCs were separated from peripheral blood using Ficoll-Hypaque density gradient centrifugation and then cryopreserved in liquid nitrogen. Paired sorted CD4+ and CD8+ subsets came from healthy controls, HAM/TSP patients and MS patients. General findings and caveats noted by the study authors: TCR clonal expansion was highest in HAM/TSP patients and lowest in MS patients, with MS patients falling below even healthy controls. Expanded clones from different subjects shared no identical CDR3 amino acid sequences, which suggests that TCR-beta repertoires were private in all groups.

cDNA was synthesized by template-switch 5'RACE using a primer carrying a 10-nucleotide random unique molecular identifier by which each TCR transcript was tagged. Every sequencing run yielded over 160 million TCR-beta sequences covering 15-18 subjects. Total RNA was extracted with the RNeasy kit. The KAPA Real-time Library Amplification kit was used to amplify TCR-beta VDJ regions with primers targeting the TCR constant region and the 5'RACE anchor. Sample indexes and Illumina adaptors were added in a first PCR, and a second PCR then increased library yield. After purification with Ampure beads, the TCR product of roughly 650 bp was size-selected on a 2% E-gel SizeSelection system. Library quality was checked on a Bioanalyzer, concentration was measured with Qubit, and libraries were quantified with the Kapa Library Quantification kit before pooling. Libraries were sequenced paired-end 2 x 150 bp on an Illumina HiSeq 2500. To increase sequence diversity, roughly 24-32% phiX was spiked into each library pool. The study's own analysis went as follows. The UMI-based MiGEC pipeline processed quality-filtered reads and removed over 75% of raw TCR sequences during error correction. VDJ genes were aligned to IMGT germline references, and each clonotype was defined by a unique CDR3 amino acid sequence together with V-J genes. Clonal expansion, Shannon diversity, and CDR3 relatedness (CalcPairwiseDistances, ClusterSamples) were evaluated with VDJtools, and phylogenetic trees were built with CLCbio workbench. Using coefficient-of-variation modelling across technical triplicates, the study counted a clone as expanded if it had at least 8 unique UMIs. The public reads were run again by TCRdb, first through fastp at Q25 and then through MiXCR, and only productive beta chains were kept. Records with the same CDR3 protein are collapsed into one entry carrying the most frequent genes and DNA. The authors' filters were not applied to this entry. This sample is represented by 18,000 or so distinct CDR3 sequences; about 10% of them were singletons. The top ten hold approximately 28% of the sample.

Trimming leaves V shorter by 7 bases and J shorter by 1 base, with the junction holding 13 bases beyond the gene matches. CDR1 and CDR2 are drawn from the germline V gene: MDHEN, SYDVKM. The CDR3 sequence holds 17 residues, the cysteine and phenylalanine included. Just CDR3 DNA is preserved here, 51 bases in frame from base 1. This clonotype was seen repeatedly, ten times or more. Its cognate antigen has yet to be identified. Qualities for individual bases were not recorded, and no much larger clone is one base off. The source material was CD8+ T cells from blood. This sequence originates from a woman in her 50s in good health. Recombination linked TRBV28 to TRBJ2-7, with 10 central nucleotides matching TRBD2. The nucleotides read TGTGCCAGCAATTCCCAAGGACTAGCGGAAGGTTCCTACGAGCAGTACTTC. Its protein reads: CASNSQGLAEGSYEQYF.